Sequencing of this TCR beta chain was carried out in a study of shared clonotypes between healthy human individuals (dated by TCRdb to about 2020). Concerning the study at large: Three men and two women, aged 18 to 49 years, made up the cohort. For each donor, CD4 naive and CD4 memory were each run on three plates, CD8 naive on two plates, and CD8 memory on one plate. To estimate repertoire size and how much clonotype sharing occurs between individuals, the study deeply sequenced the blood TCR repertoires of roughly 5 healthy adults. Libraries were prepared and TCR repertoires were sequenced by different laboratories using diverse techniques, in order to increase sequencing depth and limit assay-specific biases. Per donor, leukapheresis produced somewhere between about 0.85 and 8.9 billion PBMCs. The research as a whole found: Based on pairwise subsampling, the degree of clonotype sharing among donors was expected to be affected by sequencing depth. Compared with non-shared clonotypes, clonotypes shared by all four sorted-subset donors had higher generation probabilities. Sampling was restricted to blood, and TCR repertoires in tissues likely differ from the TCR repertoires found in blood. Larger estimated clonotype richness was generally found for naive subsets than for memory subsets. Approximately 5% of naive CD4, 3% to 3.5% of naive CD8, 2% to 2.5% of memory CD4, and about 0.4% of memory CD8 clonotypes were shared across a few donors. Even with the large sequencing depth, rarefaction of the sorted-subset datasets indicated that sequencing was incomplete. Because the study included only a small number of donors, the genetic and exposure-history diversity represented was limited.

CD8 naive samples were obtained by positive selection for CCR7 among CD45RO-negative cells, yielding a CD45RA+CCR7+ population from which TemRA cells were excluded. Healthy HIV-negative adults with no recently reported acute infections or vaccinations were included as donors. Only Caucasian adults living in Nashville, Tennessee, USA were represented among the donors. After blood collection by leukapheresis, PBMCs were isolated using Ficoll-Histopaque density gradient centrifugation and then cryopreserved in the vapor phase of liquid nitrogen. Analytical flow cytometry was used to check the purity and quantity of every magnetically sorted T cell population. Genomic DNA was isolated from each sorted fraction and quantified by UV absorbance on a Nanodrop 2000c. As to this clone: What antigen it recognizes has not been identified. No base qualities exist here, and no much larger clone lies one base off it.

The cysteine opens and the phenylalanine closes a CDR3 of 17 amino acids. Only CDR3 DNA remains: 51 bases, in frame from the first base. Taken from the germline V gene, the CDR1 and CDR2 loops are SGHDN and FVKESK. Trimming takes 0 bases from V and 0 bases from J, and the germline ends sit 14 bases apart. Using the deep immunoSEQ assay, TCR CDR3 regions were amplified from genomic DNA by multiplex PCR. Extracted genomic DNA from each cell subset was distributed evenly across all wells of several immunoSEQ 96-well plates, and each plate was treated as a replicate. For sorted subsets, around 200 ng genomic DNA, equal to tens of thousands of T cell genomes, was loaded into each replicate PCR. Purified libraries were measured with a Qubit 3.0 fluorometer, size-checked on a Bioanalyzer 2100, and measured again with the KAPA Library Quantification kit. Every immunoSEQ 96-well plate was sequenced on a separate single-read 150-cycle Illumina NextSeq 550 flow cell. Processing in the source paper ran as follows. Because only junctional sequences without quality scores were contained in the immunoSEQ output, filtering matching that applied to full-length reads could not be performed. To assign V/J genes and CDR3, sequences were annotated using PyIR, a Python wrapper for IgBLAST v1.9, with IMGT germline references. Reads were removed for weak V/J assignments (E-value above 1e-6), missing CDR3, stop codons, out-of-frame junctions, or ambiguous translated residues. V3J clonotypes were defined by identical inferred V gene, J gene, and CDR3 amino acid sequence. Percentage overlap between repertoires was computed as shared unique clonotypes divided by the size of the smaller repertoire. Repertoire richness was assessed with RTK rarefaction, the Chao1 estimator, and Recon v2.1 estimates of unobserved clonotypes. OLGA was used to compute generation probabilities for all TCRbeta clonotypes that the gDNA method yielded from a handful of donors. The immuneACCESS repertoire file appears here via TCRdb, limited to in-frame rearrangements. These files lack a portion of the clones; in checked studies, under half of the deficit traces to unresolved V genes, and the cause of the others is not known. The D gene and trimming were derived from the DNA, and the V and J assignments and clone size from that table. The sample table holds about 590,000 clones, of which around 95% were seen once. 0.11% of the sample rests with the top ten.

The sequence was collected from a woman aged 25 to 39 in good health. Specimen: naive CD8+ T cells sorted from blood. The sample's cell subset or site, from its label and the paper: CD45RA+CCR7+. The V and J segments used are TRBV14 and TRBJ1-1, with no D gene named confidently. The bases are TGTGCCAGCAGCCAAGATTTAGGGCAGTTGGTGAACACTGAAGCTTTCTTT. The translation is CASSQDLGQLVNTEAFF.